These 32 T cell receptor beta chains originate from one sample sequenced in a study of vaccination effects on CD4 cells after COVID-19. Produced via immunoSEQ multiplex PCR; TCRdb's table is partial and in-frame only. The data contain about 41,000 clones, 77% of them seen just once; the ten biggest clones take up about 3%. These TCRs' antigens remain unknown. Before sequencing took place, the ViraFEST assay used viral peptide pools to expand antigen-specific CD4+ T cells. Culturing for nine to ten days preceded CD4+ T cell isolation. Vaccinated participants had no history of SARS-CoV-2 infection and tested negative for nucleocapsid antibodies. This specimen consisted of CD4+ T cells from PBMCs cultured with HCoV-NL63 spike peptides, obtained before COVID-19 vaccination. Receptor source: a human donor who received a COVID-19 vaccine.

This clone was picked up a small number of times. The chain carries TRBV5-1 and TRBJ1-4; maybe TRBD1 (5 bases). Germline loops: CDR1 SGHRS, CDR2 YFSETQ. Trimming left V 5 bases short and J 5 bases short, with 13 bases between. The CDR3 extends over 14 amino acids. Written as DNA, the CDR3 is TGCGCCAGCAGGGGAGGTTGGGGGAATGAAAAACTGTTTTTT. The encoded protein is CASRGGWGNEKLFF. The full variable domain, with the rest looked up from reference TRBV5-1 and TRBJ1-4, is KAGVTQTPRYLIKTRGQQVTLSCSPISGHRSVSWYQQTPGQGLQFLFEYFSETQRNKGNFPGRFSGRQFSNSRSEMNVSTLELGDSALYLCASRGGWGNEKLFFGSGTQLSVL.

This chain uses TRBV7-9 with TRBJ1-4; D is possibly TRBD1 (5 bases). Germline V CDR1 and CDR2: SEHNR, FQNEAQ (reference sequence). Between the trimmed V and J ends, which lost 5 bases and 1 base, there was a span of 11 bases. The CDR3 has 15 residues. In DNA form, the CDR3 reads TGTGCCAGCAGCCCCACAGGTTTAACTAATGAAAAACTGTTTTTT. Its protein product is CASSPTGLTNEKLFF.

This clone appeared a few times. This chain connects TRBV27 to TRBJ1-5; D is ambiguous. The CDR3 is made up of 15 amino acids. Trimming removed 5 bases at V and 2 bases at J, with 13 bases between. CDR1 MNHEY and CDR2 SMNVEV come from the germline V gene (reference sequence). Here the CDR3 reads CASSMGWRGNQPQHF. CDR3 bases: TGTGCCAGCAGTATGGGGTGGAGGGGCAATCAGCCCCAGCATTTT.

The chain joins TRBV7-3 to TRBJ1-4; possibly TRBD1 for D (5 bases). The CDR3 loop spans 13 amino acids. Germline V gene data show CDR1 as SGHTA and CDR2 as FQGTGA. Trimming shortened V by 6 bases and J by 7 bases, and 12 bases separated the two germline ends. The CDR3 coding sequence is TGTGCCAGCAGTGGGGGTCGCGGTGAAAAACTGTTTTTT. Its protein product is CASSGGRGEKLFF.

In this sample, this clone turned up a few times. One end of the junction fails to match germline, which may point to a read error. The rearrangement joins TRBV6-6 to TRBJ1-1; 10 bases match TRBD1. In germline, CDR1 is MNHNY, CDR2 SVGAGI (reference sequence). The CDR3 covers 13 residues. CDR3 bases: TGTGCCAGCAGTTTCGGACAGGGGGGCGAGTTGGTCTTT. Residues: CASSFGQGGELVF.

The chain carries TRBV24-1 and TRBJ2-3; D assignment may be TRBD1 or TRBD2 (5 bases each). Looked up from germline, CDR1 is KGHDR and CDR2 is SFDVKD. The CDR3 spans 17 residues. V shed 1 base and J shed 0 bases, with 13 bases lying between them. This chain's CDR3 is CATSDLPGAASTDTQYF. The DNA for the CDR3 is TGTGCCACCAGTGATTTACCCGGGGCCGCTAGCACAGATACGCAGTATTTT.

The table lists this clone with a count of one. V is TRBV6-5 and J is TRBJ1-5; D not resolved. The CDR3 sequence is 15 residues long. Germline V gives CDR1 MNHEY, CDR2 SVGAGI. V was cut by 8 bases and J by 1 base, with 15 bases left in between. Here the CDR3 DNA reads TGTGCCAGCGCTAAGGGTAGGGAAAGCAATCAGCCCCAGCATTTT. Protein: CASAKGRESNQPQHF.

This sequence joins TRBV2 and TRBJ2-3; D possibly matches TRBD1 or TRBD2 (5 bases each). The germline V gene encodes CDR1 SNHLY and CDR2 FYNNEI. Between the trimmed V and J ends, which lost 6 bases and 2 bases, there was a span of 12 bases. The CDR3 loop spans 14 amino acids. In nucleotides, the CDR3 is TGTGCCAGCAGGAGGGGTAAGACCACAGATACGCAGTATTTT. Its translation: CASRRGKTTDTQYF.

J is TRBJ2-7 and V is TRBV6-5; TRBD1 agrees at 9 bases. J gave up 1 base and V 0 bases, and 1 base lay outside the gene matches. CDR3 length: 15 amino acids. Germline V gene lookup returns CDR1 MNHEY and CDR2 SVGAGI. The DNA of the CDR3 is TGTGCCAGCAGTTACTCGGGGACAGGGTCCTACGAGCAGTACGTC. It specifies CASSYSGTGSYEQYV.

This rearrangement joins TRBV2 to TRBJ1-1; possibly TRBD1 for D (6 bases). The CDR3 is 15 amino acids. The V end was cut by 4 bases, the J end by 1 base, with 13 bases between. From germline, CDR1 is SNHLY and CDR2 FYNNEI. The CDR3 region has the DNA TGTGCCAGCAGTGGAAGACAGGAGTCGAACACTGAAGCTTTCTTT. It translates to CASSGRQESNTEAFF.

The rearrangement joins TRBV7-3 to TRBJ2-6, with 8 nucleotides matching TRBD1. The CDR3 spans 18 residues. V shed 0 bases, J shed 2 bases, and the junction held 6 bases outside the gene matches. Germline loops: CDR1 SGHTA, CDR2 FQGTGA. CDR3 region: CASSLTTGAPTGANVLTF. The DNA for the CDR3 is TGTGCCAGCAGCTTAACGACAGGGGCCCCGACTGGGGCCAACGTCCTGACTTTC.

The chain carries TRBV15 and TRBJ1-2; D is ambiguous. Germline-derived CDR1 and CDR2 are LNHNV and YYDKDF (reference sequence). The V end lost 0 bases, the J end lost 12 bases, and 17 bases lay between the germline ends. The CDR3 is 14 residues long. CDR3 nucleotide sequence: TGTGCCACCAGCAGAGAGGTTGGAGGTAATCTTAACACCTTC. Translated, it gives CATSREVGGNLNTF. The whole variable domain, remainder taken from reference TRBV15 and TRBJ1-2, is DAMVIQNPRYQVTQFGKPVTLSCSQTLNHNVMYWYQQKSSQAPKLLFHYYDKDFNNEADTPDNFQSRRPNTSFCFLDIRSPGLGDTAMYLCATSREVGGNLNTFGSGTRLTVV.

This clone was seen a handful of times. The V and J genes are TRBV7-8 and TRBJ1-3; D is ambiguous. The V end lost 8 bases, the J end lost 2 bases, and 13 bases lay between the germline ends. Germline V gives CDR1 SGHVS, CDR2 FQNEAQ. There are 14 residues in the CDR3. The CDR3 coding sequence is TGTGCCAGCGGAGCGGGCACTGCTGGAAACACCATATATTTT. This gives the protein CASGAGTAGNTIYF.

The chain uses TRBV6-6 and TRBJ1-3; D may be TRBD1 (5 bases). V lost 6 bases and J lost 2, with 11 bases in between. The CDR3 length is 14 residues. Germline assignment: CDR1 MNHNY and CDR2 SVGAGI (reference sequence). The CDR3, as DNA: TGTGCCAGCAGGGCCGGGGGGACTGGAAACACCATATATTTT. Translated: CASRAGGTGNTIYF.

This clone was found a few times. The chain carries TRBV5-1 and TRBJ1-2; no clear D gene. The CDR3 sequence is 13 residues long. The V gene's germline CDR1 is SGHRS and CDR2 YFSETQ. Trimming took off 0 bases at V and 7 bases at J, with 10 bases between the two ends. CDR3: CASSLDQDRGYTF. The CDR3 DNA sequence: TGCGCCAGCAGCTTGGACCAGGATCGTGGCTACACCTTC. Looking up the rest from reference TRBV5-1 and TRBJ1-2 gives the full variable domain: KAGVTQTPRYLIKTRGQQVTLSCSPISGHRSVSWYQQTPGQGLQFLFEYFSETQRNKGNFPGRFSGRQFSNSRSEMNVSTLELGDSALYLCASSLDQDRGYTFGSGTRLTVV.

This clone has only one observation. This chain uses TRBV6-5 with TRBJ2-5, with TRBD2 identical over 11 bases. V gave up 6 bases and J gave up 7 bases; unmatched junction bases: 10. CDR3 length: 15 amino acids. The germline CDR1 and CDR2 sequences are MNHEY and SVGAGI. CDR3 DNA: TGTGCCAGCAGCCGAATAGCGGGGGGGCGGCCGACCCAGTACTTC. It translates to CASSRIAGGRPTQYF.

This clone has just one count. The chain combines TRBV6-5 with TRBJ1-1; 7 nucleotides match TRBD1. Trimming at V came to 6 bases and at J to 3 bases, leaving 7 bases not matched to a gene. Per germline, CDR1 MNHEY and CDR2 SVGAGI. CDR3 length equals 14 residues. This chain's CDR3 is CASRRGQIYTEAFF. In nucleotides, the CDR3 is TGTGCCAGCAGGAGGGGACAGATCTACACTGAAGCTTTCTTT.

This sequence joins TRBV7-9 and TRBJ2-5; D may correspond to TRBD1 or TRBD2 (7 bases each). The germline V gene has CDR1 SEHNR and CDR2 FQNEAQ (reference sequence). Trimming shortened V by 6 bases and J by 0 bases, and 20 bases separated the two germline ends. The CDR3 is 17 residues long. The CDR3 is CASSLTVRGGNQETQYF. CDR3 DNA sequence: TGTGCCAGCAGTTTAACAGTCAGGGGGGGGAACCAAGAGACCCAGTACTTC.

This rearrangement joins TRBV12-3 or TRBV12-4 to TRBJ1-4, with D perhaps TRBD1 (5 bases). V dropped 6 bases and J dropped 8 bases, with 13 bases sitting between them. The CDR3 totals 13 residues. The CDR3 region is CASRVWGREKLFF. Written as DNA, the CDR3 is TGTGCCAGCAGGGTCTGGGGGAGGGAAAAACTGTTTTTT.

This clone was picked up one time. The chain carries TRBV7-3 and TRBJ1-3; maybe TRBD1 (6 bases). The CDR3 is 15 residues long. Per germline, CDR1 SGHTA and CDR2 FQGTGA. Trimming took off 5 bases at V and 3 bases at J, with 14 bases between the two ends. CDR3 residues: CASSQDPGVGNTIYF. CDR3 nucleotides: TGTGCCAGCAGCCAAGACCCAGGGGTTGGAAACACCATATATTTT.

A few counts support this clone. The V gene is TRBV18, the J gene TRBJ2-1; 8 nucleotides line up with TRBD1. The CDR3 covers 13 residues. V gave up 6 bases and J gave up 6 bases; unmatched junction bases: 4. The germline V gene encodes CDR1 KGHSH and CDR2 LQKENI. The CDR3 loop is CASSGQGSNEQFF. CDR3 sequence (DNA): TGTGCCAGCTCCGGACAGGGAAGCAATGAGCAGTTCTTC.

This clone has a handful of counts. V gene TRBV14 combines with J gene TRBJ1-1; D not certain. This CDR3 spans 11 amino acids. The germline CDR1 and CDR2 sequences are SGHDN and FVKESK. Trimming pared 8 bases from V and 7 bases from J, leaving 11 bases between. The CDR3: CASRRGYEAFF. The CDR3 DNA reads as TGTGCCAGCCGGCGGGGATATGAAGCTTTCTTT.

The chain uses TRBV6-2 or TRBV6-3 and TRBJ2-7; 8 bases map to TRBD2. The V segment lost 5 bases and the J segment 2 bases; nucleotides outside the gene matches: 8. The CDR3 extends over 15 amino acids. Germline CDR1 is MNHEY and CDR2 is SVGEGT. The chain's CDR3 is CASSKPLAGAYEQYV. The CDR3 nucleotides read TGTGCCAGCAGTAAACCCCTAGCGGGTGCCTACGAGCAGTACGTC.

The chain links TRBV6-5 to TRBJ2-3; tentatively, D is TRBD2 (6 bases). V was clipped by 5 bases and J by 0 bases, with 9 bases between them. The CDR3 sequence is 14 residues long. Germline assignment: CDR1 MNHEY and CDR2 SVGAGI. The CDR3 sequence is CASSTGTSTDTQYF. Here the CDR3 DNA reads TGTGCCAGCAGTACCGGGACTAGCACAGATACGCAGTATTTT.

The CDR3 DNA reads as TGTGCCAGCAGTTATATGTGGGGGGCTGAAGCTTTCTTT. Translated: CASSYMWGAEAFF. This sequence joins TRBV6-5 and TRBJ1-1; TRBD1 is a possible D gene (5 bases). V was cut by 3 bases and J by 6 bases, with 11 bases left in between. In germline, CDR1 is MNHEY, CDR2 SVGAGI. The CDR3 has 13 amino acids.

The sample holds a few counts of this clone. The chain couples TRBV18 to TRBJ2-1, with 8 bases aligning to TRBD1. The CDR3 sequence is 16 residues long. The V and J ends lost 1 base and 7 bases, in that order; junction bases with no gene match: 9. The germline V gene has CDR1 KGHSH and CDR2 LQKENI. The CDR3 DNA follows: TGTGCCAGCTCACCACGAGCGCAGGGGGCACATAATGAGCAGTTCTTC. Amino acids: CASSPRAQGAHNEQFF.

The chain couples TRBV2 to TRBJ2-1; D possibly corresponds to TRBD1 (6 bases). Germline CDR1 reads SNHLY; CDR2 reads FYNNEI. The ends were cut back, 9 bases at V and 3 bases at J, with 15 bases in the middle. This CDR3 comprises 14 residues. The CDR3 region is CASSPEQGYNEQFF. The CDR3 nucleotides are TGTGCCAGTTCACCGGAACAGGGCTACAATGAGCAGTTCTTC.

This chain joins TRBV29-1 and TRBJ1-1; a weak D match, TRBD1 (6 bases). V was pared by 4 bases and J by 3 bases, with 9 bases between. This CDR3 is built from 12 residues. Germline CDR1 and CDR2: SQVTM and ANQGSEA. The DNA of the CDR3 is TGCAGCGTTGTTCGACAGGACACTGAAGCTTTCTTT. This codes for CSVVRQDTEAFF.

This chain uses TRBV6-6 with TRBJ1-1, with a possible D match to TRBD1 (6 bases). Trimming stripped 6 bases from V and 0 bases from J, with 17 bases between. This CDR3 spans 16 amino acids. Germline CDR1 is MNHNY and CDR2 is SVGAGI (reference sequence). The CDR3 is CASRLGNQGLNTEAFF. CDR3 nucleotide sequence: TGTGCCAGCAGACTCGGAAACCAGGGGCTGAACACTGAAGCTTTCTTT.

V usage is TRBV6-5 and J usage is TRBJ2-5; 8 bases align to TRBD2. The CDR3 totals 15 residues. The germline V gene encodes CDR1 MNHEY and CDR2 SVGAGI. The trim removed 8 bases at V and 3 bases at J, leaving 11 bases unmatched. In DNA, the CDR3 is TGTGCCAGCCAGAGAACGGGGGGGGCTGAAGAGACCCAGTACTTC. Its translation is CASQRTGGAEETQYF.

DNA of the CDR3: TGTGCCAGCAGCTTTCTAGACAGAGAGAACACTGAAGCTTTCTTT. The encoded protein is CASSFLDRENTEAFF. The chain is built from TRBV5-6 and TRBJ1-1, with a weak D call TRBD1 (5 bases). Germline V gives CDR1 SGHDT, CDR2 YYEEEE. The CDR3 contains 15 residues. V lost 2 bases to trimming and J lost 1 base, with 12 bases between them.

The chain links TRBV6-6 to TRBJ1-3; 8 bases map to TRBD1. J was trimmed by 9 bases and V by 7 bases; bases with no gene match: 14. This CDR3 is built from 15 residues. Germline CDR1 is MNHNY and CDR2 is SVGAGI (reference sequence). The CDR3 loop reads CASNKVRGQEATIYF. The CDR3 DNA sequence: TGTGCCAGCAATAAAGTCAGGGGACAGGAAGCCACCATATATTTT.